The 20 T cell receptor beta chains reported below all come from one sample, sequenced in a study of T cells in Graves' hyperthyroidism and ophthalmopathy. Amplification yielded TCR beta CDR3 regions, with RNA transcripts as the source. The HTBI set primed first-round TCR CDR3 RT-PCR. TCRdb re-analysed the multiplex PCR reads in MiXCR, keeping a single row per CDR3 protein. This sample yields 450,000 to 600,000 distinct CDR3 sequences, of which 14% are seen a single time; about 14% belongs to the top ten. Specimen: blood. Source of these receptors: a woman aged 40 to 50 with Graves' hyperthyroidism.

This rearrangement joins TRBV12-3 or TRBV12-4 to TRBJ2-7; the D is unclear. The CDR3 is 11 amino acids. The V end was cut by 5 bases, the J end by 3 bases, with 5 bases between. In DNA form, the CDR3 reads TGTGCCAGCAGTGTCTACTACGAGCAGTACTTC. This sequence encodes CASSVYYEQYF.

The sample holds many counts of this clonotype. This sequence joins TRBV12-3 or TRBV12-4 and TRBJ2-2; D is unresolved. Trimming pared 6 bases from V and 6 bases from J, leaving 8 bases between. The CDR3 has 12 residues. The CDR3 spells CASRSMPGELFF. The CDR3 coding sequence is TGTGCCAGCAGATCGATGCCCGGGGAGCTGTTTTTT.

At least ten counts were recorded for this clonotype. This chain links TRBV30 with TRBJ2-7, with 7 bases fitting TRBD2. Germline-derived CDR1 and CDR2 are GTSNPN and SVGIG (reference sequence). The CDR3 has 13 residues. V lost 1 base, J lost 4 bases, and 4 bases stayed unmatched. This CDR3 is CAWSGLAGYEQYF. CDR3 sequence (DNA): TGTGCCTGGAGTGGACTAGCCGGGTACGAGCAGTACTTC.

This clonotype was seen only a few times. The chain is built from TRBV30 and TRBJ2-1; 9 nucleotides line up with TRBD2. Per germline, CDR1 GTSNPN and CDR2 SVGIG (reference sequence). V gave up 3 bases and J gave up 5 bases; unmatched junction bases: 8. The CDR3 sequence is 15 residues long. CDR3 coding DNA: TGTGCCTGGAGGATAATAGCGGGAGTGGACAATGAGCAGTTCTTC. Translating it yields CAWRIIAGVDNEQFF.

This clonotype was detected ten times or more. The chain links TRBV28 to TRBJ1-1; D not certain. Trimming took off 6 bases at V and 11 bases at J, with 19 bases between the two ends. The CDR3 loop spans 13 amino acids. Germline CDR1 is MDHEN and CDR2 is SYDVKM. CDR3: CASRLTSLRVAFF. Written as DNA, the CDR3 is TGTGCCAGCAGACTTACTTCCCTAAGGGTCGCTTTCTTT.

The CDR3: CSVVGESGSSGYTF. The CDR3 region has the DNA TGCAGCGTTGTCGGGGAGTCGGGGAGCTCCGGCTACACCTTC. The chain carries TRBV29-1 and TRBJ1-2; D not certain. This CDR3 comprises 14 residues. Trimming shortened V by 4 bases and J by 8 bases, and 20 bases separated the two germline ends. Germline values: CDR1 SQVTM, CDR2 ANQGSEA.

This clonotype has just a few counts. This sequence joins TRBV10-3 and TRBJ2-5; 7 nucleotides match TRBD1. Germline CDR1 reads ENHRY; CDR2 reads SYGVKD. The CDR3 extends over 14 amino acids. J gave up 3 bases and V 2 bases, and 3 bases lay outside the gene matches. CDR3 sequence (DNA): TGTGCCATCAGTGAGGACAGGGTGAAAGAGACCCAGTACTTC. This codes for CAISEDRVKETQYF.

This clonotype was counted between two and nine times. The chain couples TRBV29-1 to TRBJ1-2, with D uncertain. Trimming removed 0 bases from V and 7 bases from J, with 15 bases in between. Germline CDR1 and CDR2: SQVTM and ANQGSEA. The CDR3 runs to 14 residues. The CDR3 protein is CSVEDPPSKGGYTF. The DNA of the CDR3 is TGCAGCGTTGAAGATCCCCCATCGAAAGGTGGCTACACCTTC.

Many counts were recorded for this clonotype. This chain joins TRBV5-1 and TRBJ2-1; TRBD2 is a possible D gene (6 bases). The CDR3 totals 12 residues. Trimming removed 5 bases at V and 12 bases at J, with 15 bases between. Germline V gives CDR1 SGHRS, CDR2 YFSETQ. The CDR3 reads CASSPGDSWQFF. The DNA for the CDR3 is TGCGCCAGCAGTCCGGGGGATAGTTGGCAGTTCTTC.

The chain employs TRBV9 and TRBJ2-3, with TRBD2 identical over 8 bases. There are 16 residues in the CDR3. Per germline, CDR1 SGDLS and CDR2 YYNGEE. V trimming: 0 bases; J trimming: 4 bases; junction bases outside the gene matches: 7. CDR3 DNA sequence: TGTGCCAGCAGCGTAGGTCCGGGAGCGGGGGCAGATACGCAGTATTTT. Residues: CASSVGPGAGADTQYF.

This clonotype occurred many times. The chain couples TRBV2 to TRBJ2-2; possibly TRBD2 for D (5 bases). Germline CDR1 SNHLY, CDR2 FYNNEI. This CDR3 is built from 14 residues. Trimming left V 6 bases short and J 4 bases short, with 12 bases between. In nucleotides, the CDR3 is TGTGCCAGCAGGTGGCTAGAGGGCACCGGGGAGCTGTTTTTT. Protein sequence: CASRWLEGTGELFF. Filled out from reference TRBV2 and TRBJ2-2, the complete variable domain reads EPEVTQTPSHQVTQMGQEVILRCVPISNHLYFYWYRQILGQKVEFLVSFYNNEISEKSEIFDDQFSVERPDGSNFTLKIRSTKLEDSAMYFCASRWLEGTGELFFGEGSRLTVL.

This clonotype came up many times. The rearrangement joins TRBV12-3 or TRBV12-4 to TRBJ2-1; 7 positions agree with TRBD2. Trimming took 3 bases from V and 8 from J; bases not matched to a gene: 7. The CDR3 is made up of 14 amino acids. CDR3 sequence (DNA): TGTGCCAGCAGTTTGGCGGGAGCTTCCTATGAGCAGTTCTTC. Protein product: CASSLAGASYEQFF.

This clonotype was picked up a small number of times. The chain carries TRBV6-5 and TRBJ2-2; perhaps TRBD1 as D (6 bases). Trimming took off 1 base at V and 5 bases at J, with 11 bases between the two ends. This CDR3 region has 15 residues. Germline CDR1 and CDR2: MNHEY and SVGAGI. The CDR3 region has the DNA TGTGCCAGCAGTTACTATCAGGGGTATACCGGGGAGCTGTTTTTT. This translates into CASSYYQGYTGELFF.

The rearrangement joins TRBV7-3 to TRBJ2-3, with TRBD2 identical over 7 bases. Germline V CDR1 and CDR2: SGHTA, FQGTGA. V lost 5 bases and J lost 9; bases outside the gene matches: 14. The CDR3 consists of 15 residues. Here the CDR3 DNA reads TGTGCCAGCAGCCCGGGGGGACTACCCCCGGGGACGCAGTATTTT. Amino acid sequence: CASSPGGLPPGTQYF.

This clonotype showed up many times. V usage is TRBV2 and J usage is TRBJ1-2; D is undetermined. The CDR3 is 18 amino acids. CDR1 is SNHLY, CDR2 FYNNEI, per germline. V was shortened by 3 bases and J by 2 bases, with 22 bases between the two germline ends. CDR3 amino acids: CASSDPSPRPFLNYGYTF. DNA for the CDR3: TGTGCCAGCAGTGACCCCTCACCGCGGCCTTTTTTAAACTATGGCTACACCTTC.

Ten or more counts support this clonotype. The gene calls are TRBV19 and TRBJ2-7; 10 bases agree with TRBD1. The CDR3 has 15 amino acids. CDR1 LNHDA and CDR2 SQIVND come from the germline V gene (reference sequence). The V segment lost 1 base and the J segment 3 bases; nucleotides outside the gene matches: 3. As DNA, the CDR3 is TGTGCCAGTAGTATAGCGGGACAGGGGATCTACGAGCAGTACTTC. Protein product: CASSIAGQGIYEQYF.

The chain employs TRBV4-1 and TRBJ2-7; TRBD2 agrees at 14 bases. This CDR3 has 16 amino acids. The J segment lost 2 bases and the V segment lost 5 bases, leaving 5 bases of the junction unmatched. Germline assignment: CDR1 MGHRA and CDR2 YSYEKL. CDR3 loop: CASSSGTSGSPYEQYF. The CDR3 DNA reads TGCGCCAGCAGCTCGGGGACTAGCGGGAGCCCCTACGAGCAGTACTTC.

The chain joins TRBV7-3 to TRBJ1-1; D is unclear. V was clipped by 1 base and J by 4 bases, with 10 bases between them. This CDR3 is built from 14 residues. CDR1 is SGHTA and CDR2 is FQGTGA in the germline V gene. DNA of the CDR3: TGTGCCAGCAGCTTAATGGGCGGGAGCACTGAAGCTTTCTTT. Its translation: CASSLMGGSTEAFF. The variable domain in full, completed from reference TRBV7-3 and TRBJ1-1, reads GAGVSQTPSNKVTEKGKYVELRCDPISGHTALYWYRQSLGQGPEFLIYFQGTGAADDSGLPNDRFFAVRPEGSVSTLKIQRTERGDSAVYLCASSLMGGSTEAFFGQGTRLTVV.

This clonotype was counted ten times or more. Here the CDR3 DNA reads TGTGCCAGCAGCTCGACGGGACTCACCGGGGAGCTGTTTTTT. Protein sequence: CASSSTGLTGELFF. V is TRBV28 and J is TRBJ2-2, with a possible D match to TRBD2 (6 bases). Trimming took off 6 bases at V and 4 bases at J, with 12 bases between the two ends. Germline lookup yields CDR1 MDHEN and CDR2 SYDVKM. The CDR3 consists of 14 residues.

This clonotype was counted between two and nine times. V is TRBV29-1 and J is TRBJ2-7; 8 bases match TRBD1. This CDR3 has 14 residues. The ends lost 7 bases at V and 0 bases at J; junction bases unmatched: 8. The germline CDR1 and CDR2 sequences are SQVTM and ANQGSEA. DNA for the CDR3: TGCAGCGCCATGGACAGGGTAAGCTCCTACGAGCAGTACTTC. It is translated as CSAMDRVSSYEQYF.